This T cell receptor beta chain was obtained from a study of identical twins (dated by TCRdb to the mid-2010s). With respect to the entire study: The study deep-sequenced TCR alpha and beta repertoires from monozygotic twins, unrelated adults of various ages and cord blood to test whether fetal clonotypes persist. To rule out contamination, the twin experiments were replicated at different times with different library preparation protocols. Study-level results and caveats: In monozygotic twins, recombination models systematically underestimated out-of-frame TCR alpha sharing, but the models matched the sharing seen between unrelated individuals. Zero-insertion analyses could be partly confounded by invariant T cells such as MAIT and iNKT, though diverse VJ usage argued against such confounding for most clonotypes. The excess sharing between twins in beta out-of-frame sequences was weaker because fewer shared sequences reduced the signal-to-noise ratio. Fewer insertions were carried by abundant cord blood beta clonotypes; a weaker similar trend was observed in young adult naive repertoires, while no such trend was observed in memory repertoires. Compared with coincidental sharing between unrelated individuals, out-of-frame TCR alpha sequences shared between twins had an excess of sequences with low generation probability. Because the same donors could not be followed over many years, conclusions were based on cross-sectional statistical analysis.

A remark on this clonotype: It lacks a known antigen. Base-call qualities are not available, and no considerably larger clone is one nucleotide away.

All donors were healthy Caucasians. The twin cohort comprised three pairs of female monozygotic twins, all aged roughly 18 to 30 years. Positive isolation kits from Invitrogen were used to isolate CD4+ and CD8+ T cell populations. The CDR1 and CDR2 encoded by the germline V gene (reference sequence) are DFQATT and SNEGSKA. The CDR3, from cysteine to phenylalanine, totals 15 residues. CDR3 DNA is the only sequence kept; it has 45 bases, read in frame from the first base. V lost 1 base and J lost 4 bases, and the count of bases not matched to a germline gene is 4. Libraries were constructed by 5' RACE. Sequencing took place on an Illumina HiSeq 2000. Template switching introduced a universal primer binding site; the final cDNA contained a unique molecular identifier, enabling accurate counting of TCR cDNA molecules. First-strand cDNA for TCR alpha and beta chains was synthesized from specific primers in the conserved constant-segment region. Each cDNA library was double barcoded, with a SMART-Mk sample barcode plus Illumina barcodes, to control for contamination. TruSeq adapter sequences along with Illumina sample barcodes were introduced in two successive PCR steps. TCR alpha and beta cDNA libraries were sequenced on the Illumina HiSeq platform with custom primers. For the original study's pipeline: MiGEC was used to process raw reads and extract unique molecular identifiers, and MiXCR was used to find CDR3 positions. For each individual, recombination models were inferred using an EM algorithm with the repgenHMM and IGoR tools. The analysis of shared clonotypes was done with the tcR package in R, with sharing normalized by the product of cloneset sizes. To study raw recombination without the effects of thymic and clonal selection, out-of-frame nonproductive sequences were analyzed. TCRdb passed the public sequencing reads through fastp at Q25 and MiXCR, retaining productive beta sequences. Identical CDR3 protein sequences are pooled into one entry, listed with their most common genes and DNA. The V and J calls and clone size come from TCRdb's table, not from the authors' own analysis. For this sample there are 500,000 or so distinct CDR3 sequences; approximately 22% appear just once. Approximately 0.95% of the sample is held by the ten biggest clonotypes.

This sample was shared with a second study, whose subject was T cells expressing NK-cell markers. The second publication reports: In sorted CD3+CD56+NKG2C+, CD3+CD56+NKG2C- and CD3+CD56-NKG2C+ T-cell subsets from several donors, TCR beta-chain repertoires were profiled. Among the eight sequenced donors, seven were HCMV-seropositive and one was HCMV-seronegative. To restrict sorting to alphabetaTCR-expressing T cells, an anti-gammadeltaTCR antibody was added in several experiments. In five to seven donors, the dominant CD3+CD56+NKG2C+ clonotypes were among the top 10 CD8+ clonotypes and accounted for roughly 1.0-7.0% of CD8+ T cells. Those dominant clonotypes were again the most abundant among CD3+CD56-NKG2C+ cells in a handful of donors, at 28.3-60.1%. It remained unclear whether the expanded NKG2C-expressing T cell clones were specific for HCMV antigens. Randomly selected healthy volunteers, three men and five women, were used as the eight sequenced donors. HCMV serostatus was determined by detecting HCMV-specific IgG in serum with a commercial ELISA kit. MIGEC was used to demultiplex reads and group reads by UMI, and MiTCR was used to assemble and quantify clonotypes. To exclude erroneous sequences, only TCR cDNA sequences supported by at least two reads were retained. Downstream repertoire analysis used the tcR package, and clonotypes were matched across fractions by CDR3 nucleotide sequence plus V segment. VDJmatch was used to annotate antigen specificity against VDJdb, with one amino acid substitution in CDR3 allowed.

This TCR was sampled from a woman aged 18-29 years in good health. Sequenced: CD4+ T cells sorted from blood. The V and J segments used are TRBV20-1 and TRBJ2-3, and 11 junctional nucleotides match TRBD2. The encoded CDR3 is CSARAVAGGPDTQYF. The nucleotides read TGCAGTGCTAGAGCAGTAGCGGGAGGGCCAGATACGCAGTATTTT.